This TCR beta chain appears in the sequencing data of a study of shared clonotypes between healthy human individuals (dated by TCRdb to the early 2020s). A note on the overall study: The cohort comprised two women and a few men aged 18 to 49 years. Per donor, three plates each were used for CD4 naive and CD4 memory, two for CD8 naive, and one for CD8 memory. Blood TCR repertoires of about five healthy adults were deeply sequenced to estimate repertoire size and the extent of clonotype sharing between individuals. To increase sequencing depth and limit assay-specific biases, different laboratories used diverse techniques to prepare libraries and sequence TCR repertoires. Leukapheresis yielded between about 0.8 and 8.9 billion PBMCs per donor.

With regard to this clone: Its antigen target is currently unknown. It has no much larger one-base neighbor in the sample; base qualities were not kept.

The germline V end is reduced by 6 bases and the J end by 9 bases; junction bases left unmatched: 6. From its cysteine to its phenylalanine, the CDR3 spans 14 amino acids. Here the CDR3 DNA is all that survives: 42 bases in frame from base 1. Taken from the germline V gene (reference sequence), the CDR1 and CDR2 loops are MNHEY and SMNVEV. For the CD8 naive samples, CD45RO-negative cells were positively selected for CCR7, yielding a CD45RA+CCR7+ population from which TemRA cells were excluded. Healthy HIV-negative adults with no recently reported acute infections or vaccinations were included as donors. Only Caucasian adults living in Nashville, Tennessee, USA were represented among the donors. After blood collection by leukapheresis, PBMCs were isolated using Ficoll-Histopaque density gradient centrifugation and then cryopreserved in the vapor phase of liquid nitrogen. Analytical flow cytometry was used to check the purity and quantity of each magnetically sorted T cell population. Genomic DNA was isolated from every sorted fraction and measured by UV absorbance on a Nanodrop 2000c.

The research as a whole found: Compared with non-shared clonotypes, clonotypes shared by all four sorted-subset donors had higher generation probabilities. Naive subsets generally had larger estimated clonotype richness than memory subsets. Incomplete sequencing was indicated by rarefaction of sorted-subset datasets, despite the large sequencing depth. Across four donors, 5% to 6% of naive CD4, 3% to 3.5% of naive CD8, about 2% of memory CD4, and under 0.45% of memory CD8 clonotypes were shared. Sampling was restricted to blood, and TCR repertoires in tissue are likely to differ from TCR repertoires in blood. The genetic and exposure-history diversity represented was limited by the small number of donors. Based on pairwise subsampling, the degree of clonotype sharing among donors was expected to be affected by sequencing depth.

Using the deep immunoSEQ assay, TCR CDR3 regions were amplified from genomic DNA by multiplex PCR. Genomic DNA extracted from each cell subset was distributed evenly over all wells of several immunoSEQ 96-well plates, and each plate served as one replicate. For sorted subsets, each replicate PCR was loaded with around 200 ng genomic DNA, equivalent to approximately 33,000 T cell genomes. The purified libraries were quantified using a Qubit 3.0 fluorometer, sized with a Bioanalyzer 2100, and then quantified again using the KAPA Library Quantification kit. Each immunoSEQ 96-well plate was sequenced on its own single-read 150-cycle Illumina NextSeq 550 flow cell. On the study's bioinformatics: Because the immunoSEQ output included only junctional sequences and no quality scores, the filtering could not be the same as the filtering used for full-length reads. Sequences were annotated with PyIR, a Python wrapper for IgBLAST v1.9, using IMGT germline references to assign V/J genes and CDR3. Reads were removed for weak V/J assignments (E-value above 1e-6), missing CDR3, stop codons, out-of-frame junctions, or ambiguous translated residues. A V3J clonotype was defined by an identical inferred V gene, J gene, and CDR3 amino acid sequence. Percentage overlap between repertoires was computed as shared unique clonotypes divided by the size of the smaller repertoire. Three approaches were used to assess repertoire richness: RTK rarefaction, the Chao1 estimator, and Recon v2.1 estimates of unobserved clonotypes. Generation probabilities for all TCRbeta clonotypes obtained by the gDNA method from a few donors were computed using OLGA. The table comes from immuneACCESS by way of TCRdb, which keeps in-frame sequences with V and J called. Part of the clones is missing from these tables; in studies checked, under half for an unresolved V gene and the rest for unknown reasons. That table furnishes V, J and clone size, whereas the DNA furnished D and trimming. Counted in this sample were hundreds of thousands of clones; 95% to 97% of them appeared once. 0.11% of the sample goes to the ten largest clones.

Sequencing was carried out using naive CD8+ T cells sorted from blood. Read against the paper, the sample's cell subset or site label means: CD45RA+CCR7+. The receptor was derived from a woman aged 25 to 39 in good health. The sequence links TRBV27 to TRBJ1-6; 9 bases in the middle match TRBD1. The CDR3 reads CASRKGQGGSPLHF. Here is the DNA: TGTGCCAGCAGAAAGGGACAGGGAGGTTCACCCCTCCACTTT.